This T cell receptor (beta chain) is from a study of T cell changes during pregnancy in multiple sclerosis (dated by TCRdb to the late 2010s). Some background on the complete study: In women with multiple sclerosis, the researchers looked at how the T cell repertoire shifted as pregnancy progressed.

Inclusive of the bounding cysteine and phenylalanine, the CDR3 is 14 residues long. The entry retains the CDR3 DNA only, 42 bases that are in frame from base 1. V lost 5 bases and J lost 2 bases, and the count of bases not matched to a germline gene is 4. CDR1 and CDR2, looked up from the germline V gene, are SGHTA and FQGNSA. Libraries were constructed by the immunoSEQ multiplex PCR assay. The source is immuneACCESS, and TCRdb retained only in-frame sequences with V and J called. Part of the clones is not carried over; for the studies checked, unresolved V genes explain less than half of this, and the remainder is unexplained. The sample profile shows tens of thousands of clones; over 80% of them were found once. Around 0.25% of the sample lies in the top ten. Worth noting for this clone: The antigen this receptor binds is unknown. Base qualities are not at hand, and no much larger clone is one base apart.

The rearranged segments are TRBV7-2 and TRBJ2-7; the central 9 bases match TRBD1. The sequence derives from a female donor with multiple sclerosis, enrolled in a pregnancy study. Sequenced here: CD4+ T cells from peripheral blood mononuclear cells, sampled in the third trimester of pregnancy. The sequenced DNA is TGTGCCAGCAGCGTGGACAGGGGACCCTACGAGCAGTACTTC. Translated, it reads CASSVDRGPYEQYF.